This T cell receptor beta chain is drawn from a study of PD-1 blockade in classical Hodgkin lymphoma. The V end lost 0 bases, the J end lost 5 bases, and 11 bases lay between the germline ends. Germline V gene lookup returns CDR1 LNHNV and CDR2 YYDKDF (reference sequence). This CDR3 has 14 residues. Clones were sequenced by immunoSEQ multiplex PCR, and TCRdb holds only the in-frame ones, with some missing. The top ten hold 9.5% to 11% of the sample, which has under 60,000 clones, over 70% seen once. Patients all relapsed after autologous stem cell transplantation, and there was variation in brentuximab vedotin exposure. This clone was found a few times.

The chain links TRBV15 to TRBJ2-7, with D possibly matching TRBD1 (6 bases). Sequencing was performed on peripheral blood mononuclear cells (PBMCs), taken at baseline. The sequence derives from a human donor with classical Hodgkin lymphoma. CDR3 sequence (DNA): TGTGCCACCAGCAGAGACCAGGGGCAGGACGAGCAGTACTTC. It is translated as CATSRDQGQDEQYF.